This entry features one TCR beta chain sequence. Its target is unknown. Each UMI harboured a 6-nucleotide sample barcode and was appended via template switching. TCRdb re-called the 5' RACE reads, yielding one record per CDR3 amino acid sequence without DNA. The sample has around 370,000 distinct CDR3 sequences. This specimen comes from a study of monozygotic twins with inflammatory bowel disease. Findings and limits, study-wide: Healthy co-twins had higher TCRbeta inverse Simpson diversity than their IBD twins.

The source material was blood. The TCR comes from a human donor with ulcerative colitis or Crohn's disease, or a healthy co-twin of an affected twin (not recorded which).

CDR3 sequence: CATSWGGNTGELFF. The chain employs TRBV13 and TRBJ2-2; TCRdb returns TRBD1, unconfirmable since there is no DNA. CDR1 and CDR2 from the germline V gene are PRHDT and FYEKMQ (reference sequence). This CDR3 is built from 14 residues.